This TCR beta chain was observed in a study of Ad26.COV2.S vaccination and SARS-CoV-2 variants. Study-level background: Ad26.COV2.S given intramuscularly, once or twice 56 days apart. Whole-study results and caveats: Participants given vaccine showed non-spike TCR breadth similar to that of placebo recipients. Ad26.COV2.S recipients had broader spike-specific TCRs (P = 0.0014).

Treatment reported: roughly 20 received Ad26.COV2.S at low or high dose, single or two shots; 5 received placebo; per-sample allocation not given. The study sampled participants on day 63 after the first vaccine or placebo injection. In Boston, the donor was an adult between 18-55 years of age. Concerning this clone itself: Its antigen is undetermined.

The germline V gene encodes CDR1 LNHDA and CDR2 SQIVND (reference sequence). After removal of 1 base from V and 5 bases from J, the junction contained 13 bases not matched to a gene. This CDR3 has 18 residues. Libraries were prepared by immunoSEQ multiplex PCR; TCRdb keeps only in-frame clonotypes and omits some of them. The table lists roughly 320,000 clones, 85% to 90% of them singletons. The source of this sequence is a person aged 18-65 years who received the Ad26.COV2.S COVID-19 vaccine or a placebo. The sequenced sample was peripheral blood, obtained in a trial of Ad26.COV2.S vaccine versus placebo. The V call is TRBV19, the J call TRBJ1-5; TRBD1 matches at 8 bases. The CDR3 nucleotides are TGTGCCAGTAGTATAGGGACAGGACCTCACAGGGGGGATCAGCCCCAGCATTTT. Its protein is CASSIGTGPHRGDQPQHF. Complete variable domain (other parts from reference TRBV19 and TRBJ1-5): DGGITQSPKYLFRKEGQNVTLSCEQNLNHDAMYWYRQDPGQGLRLIYYSQIVNDFQKGDIAEGYSVSREKKESFPLTVTSAQKNPTAFYLCASSIGTGPHRGDQPQHFGDGTRLSIL.